These T cell receptor beta chains were read from a single sample in a study of T cell changes during pregnancy in multiple sclerosis. Generated by immunoSEQ multiplex PCR, the TCRdb table keeps only in-frame clones and is missing some. The table lists about 97,000 clones, more than 85% of them singletons. The sample here was peripheral blood, taken in the second trimester of pregnancy. The receptors here all came from a female donor with multiple sclerosis, enrolled in a pregnancy study. The CDR3 runs from the conserved cysteine through the conserved F or W. The D gene is left open where the match is weak. Size is omitted from some rows. Given values are once, few, many or a class for expanded clones.

>once|TRBD2|TRBV18|TRBJ2-1
TGTGCCAGCTCGGAGCGGGAGCCGTACAATGAGCAGTTCTTC
CASSEREPYNEQFF
>once|TRBD1|TRBV28|TRBJ2-7
TGTGCCAGCAGCAATCCGGGACAGTTCTACGAGCAGTACTTC
CASSNPGQFYEQYF
>NA|TRBD2|TRBV9|TRBJ2-2
TGTGCCAGCAGCGTAGGACTAGCGGGAAACACCGGGGAGCTGTTTTTT
CASSVGLAGNTGELFF
>NA|NA|TRBV13|TRBJ2-1
TGTGCCAGCAGCTTGCTGCGGGGAAGCTCCTACAATGAGCAGTTCTTC
CASSLLRGSSYNEQFF
>NA|TRBD2|TRBV10-3|TRBJ2-7
TGTGCCATCAGTGAGGCCAGGTCGAGCCCGGGAGGATACGAGCAGTACTTC
CAISEARSSPGGYEQYF
>NA|TRBD2|TRBV7-2|TRBJ2-5
TGTGCCAGCAGACCTAGAGGGACTAGCGGCATAGGGACGCAAGAGACCCAGTACTTC
CASRPRGTSGIGTQETQYF
>NA|NA|TRBV27|TRBJ1-2
TGTGCCAGCAGACCCCTCGACAGTCGCTATGGCTACACCTTC
CASRPLDSRYGYTF
>few|NA|TRBV15|TRBJ1-1
TGTGCCACCAGCAGTCTAATCACTGAAGCTTTCTTT
CATSSLITEAFF
>NA|TRBD1|TRBV5-6|TRBJ2-1
TGTGCCAGCAGCTTGAGAGGGACAGGACAGGTGAATGAGCAGTTCTTC
CASSLRGTGQVNEQFF
>NA|TRBD2|TRBV28|TRBJ2-1
TGTGCCAGCAGTTCCCGGACTAGGTCGATCAATGAGCAGTTCTTC
CASSSRTRSINEQFF
>NA|TRBD2|TRBV18|TRBJ2-1
TGTGCCAGCTCACCGACTAGCGGGAGGTCGTTCTTC
CASSPTSGRSFF
>NA|NA|TRBV7-8|TRBJ2-3
TGTGCCAGCAGCCCCCAAGCGGGTAGCACAGATACGCAGTATTTT
CASSPQAGSTDTQYF
>NA|NA|TRBV7-9|TRBJ1-1
TGTGCCAGCAGCTTAGGATTCGGGGTGAACACTGAAGCTTTCTTT
CASSLGFGVNTEAFF
>NA|TRBD2|TRBV9|TRBJ2-7
TGTGCCAGCAGCGTAGAGGTCCGAGCGGGAGGCGAGCAGTACTTC
CASSVEVRAGGEQYF
>once|NA|TRBV5-6|TRBJ1-1
TGTGCCAGCAGCTTGGATTCCGGGGCTGAAGCTTTCTTT
CASSLDSGAEAFF
>NA|NA|TRBV9|TRBJ2-1
TGTGCCAGCAGCGACAGGGGAGGCGGTGAGCAGTTCTTC
CASSDRGGGEQFF
>NA|NA|TRBV4-1|TRBJ2-1
TGCGCCAGCAGCCAAACGCCGTTTGACGGCGGGGATGAGCAGTTCTTC
CASSQTPFDGGDEQFF
>NA|TRBD2|TRBV5-1|TRBJ2-1
TGCGCCAGCAGCTTGGGACTAGCGGGAGTCAATGAGCAGTTCTTC
CASSLGLAGVNEQFF
>NA|NA|TRBV28|TRBJ2-3
TGTGCCAGCAGTTTGACGCCGGGTTACAGCACAGATACGCAGTATTTT
CASSLTPGYSTDTQYF
>NA|NA|TRBV6-1|TRBJ2-5
TGTGCCAGCAGTAAGCTTTCGTGGGCCGAGACCCAGTACTTC
CASSKLSWAETQYF
>NA|NA|TRBV4-1|TRBJ1-2
TGCGCCAGCAGCCAGCCGACAGGACCTGCTTATGGCTACACCTTC
CASSQPTGPAYGYTF
>NA|NA|TRBV28|TRBJ1-3
TGTGCCAGCAGTTTACCTACAGGGCCTGGAAACACCATATATTTT
CASSLPTGPGNTIYF
>NA|NA|TRBV4-1|TRBJ1-2
NA
CASSQFFGGMVGYTF
>NA|TRBD2|TRBV2|TRBJ2-3
TGTGCCAGCAGACGACTAGCGGGAGGGTCAACAGATACGCAGTATTTT
CASRRLAGGSTDTQYF
>few|NA|TRBV6-1|TRBJ2-5
TGTGCCAGTTTCTCGGCCGGAGGGACCCAGTACTTC
CASFSAGGTQYF
>NA|TRBD1|TRBV18|TRBJ2-1
TGTGCCAGCTCACCGTACATACTTCGTGGGACAGGGAATTATGAGCAGTTCTTC
CASSPYILRGTGNYEQFF
>NA|TRBD1|TRBV29-1|TRBJ2-7
TGCAGCGTTGAAGCTTGGGACAGGGATTACTACGAGCAGTACTTC
CSVEAWDRDYYEQYF
>NA|NA|TRBV7-8|TRBJ2-1
TGTGCCAGCAGCTTAGGTGAGTCCTACAATGAGCAGTTCTTC
CASSLGESYNEQFF
>NA|TRBD1|TRBV13|TRBJ1-2
TGTGCCAGCAGCCTAGGGACAGGGGGCCCCTATGGCTACACCTTC
CASSLGTGGPYGYTF
>NA|NA|TRBV6-5|TRBJ1-2
TGTGCCAGCAGTTACGGGGCGGGGGCCGGGGGCTACACCTTC
CASSYGAGAGGYTF
>NA|TRBD1|TRBV28|TRBJ2-1
TGTGCCAGCAGGCCGGGCAGGGGGTACAATGAGCAGTTCTTC
CASRPGRGYNEQFF
>NA|NA|TRBV27|TRBJ2-3
TGTGCCAGCAGTTTGCAGGACACCCCCAGGGGCACAGATACGCAGTATTTT
CASSLQDTPRGTDTQYF
>NA|TRBD1|TRBV19|TRBJ1-1
TGTGCCAGTAGTAGGGAGACAGGGGGCCTGGGCACTGAAGCTTTCTTT
CASSRETGGLGTEAFF
>NA|NA|TRBV4-1|TRBJ1-1
TGCGCCAGCAGCCAAGAACGCGGGACTGAAGCTTTCTTT
CASSQERGTEAFF
>NA|TRBD2|TRBV29-1|TRBJ2-1
TGCAGCGTTGAAGTTGAACTAGCGGGAGCAGAAGAGCAGTTCTTC
CSVEVELAGAEEQFF
>NA|NA|TRBV5-4|TRBJ2-2
TGTGCCAGCAGCTTGGTTACTAGTGGCACCGGGGAGCTGTTTTTT
CASSLVTSGTGELFF
>NA|TRBD1|TRBV6-1|TRBJ2-1
TGTGCCAGCAGTGAGCGGACAGGGGGCCTGTTAGCGGGTTCGTACAATGAGCAGTTCTTC
CASSERTGGLLAGSYNEQFF
>NA|TRBD2|TRBV30|TRBJ2-1
TGTGCCTGGAGTGACGGGGGTGGACTAGCGGAGAACAATGAGCAGTTCTTC
CAWSDGGGLAENNEQFF
>NA|TRBD1|TRBV15|TRBJ1-3
TGTGCCACCAGCAGGGGGGCAGGGACAGGGGAAGGAAACACCATATATTTT
CATSRGAGTGEGNTIYF
>NA|TRBD1|TRBV19|TRBJ1-2
TGTGCCAGTAGTATACCTCCGGGACAGGGAGGACAGGGCTACACCTTC
CASSIPPGQGGQGYTF
>NA|NA|TRBV14|TRBJ2-7
TGTGCCAGCAGCCAAGGAGTTGGGAGGCAGTACTTC
CASSQGVGRQYF
>NA|TRBD2|TRBV7-6|TRBJ2-3
TGTGCCAGCAGCTTCCCGGGACTAGCCCCCGTCACAGATACGCAGTATTTT
CASSFPGLAPVTDTQYF
>NA|NA|TRBV19|TRBJ1-5
TGTGCCAGTAGTTGGGGCGTAGGGGTCCCTATTCCTAGCAATCAGCCCCAGCATTTT
CASSWGVGVPIPSNQPQHF
>NA|TRBD1|TRBV6-5|TRBJ2-5
TGTGCCAGCAGTTTGAACAGGGGGTGGGTACAAGAGACCCAGTACTTC
CASSLNRGWVQETQYF
>NA|TRBD2|TRBV6-5|TRBJ2-3
TGTGCCAGCAGCCCTAGCGGGAGGGCTACAGATACGCAGTATTTT
CASSPSGRATDTQYF
>NA|NA|TRBV6-1|TRBJ2-3
TGTGCCAGCAGTGAAGCGAGGTCGGCGGCGCAGTATTTT
CASSEARSAAQYF